This passage covers 9 T cell receptor beta chains from one sample sequenced in a study of blood T cells in healthy people across ages. Together with a sample-barcoded 5' primer, a J-beta primer mix was included in a second PCR lasting roughly 6 to 12 cycles. TCRdb ran MiXCR on the 5' RACE reads and lists one entry per CDR3 protein. The table has approximately 700,000 distinct CDR3 sequences, approximately 31% seen once. Source material: blood. The receptors derive from an elderly woman in good health.

This clonotype was counted many times. The rearrangement uses TRBV6-1 and TRBJ2-1, with a weak D call TRBD2 (6 bases). Germline V gene lookup returns CDR1 MNHNS and CDR2 SASEGT. V was cut by 6 bases and J by 7 bases, with 19 bases left in between. The CDR3 sequence is 15 residues long. The CDR3 region has the DNA TGTGCCAGCAGCGCCTGGACTACCGCTAAGAATGAGCAGTTCTTC. Encoded protein: CASSAWTTAKNEQFF.

The table lists this clonotype with many counts. The rearrangement joins TRBV20-1 to TRBJ2-5, with a weak D call TRBD2 (6 bases). The CDR3 is 12 amino acids. Trimming left V 3 bases short and J 5 bases short, with 10 bases between. CDR1 and CDR2 from the germline V gene are DFQATT and SNEGSKA (reference sequence). CDR3 DNA: TGCAGTGCTAGCGGAGGGAGGGAGACCCAGTACTTC. Encoded protein: CSASGGRETQYF.

The chain employs TRBV20-1 and TRBJ2-1; D unresolved. Trimming left V 6 bases short and J 5 bases short, with 20 bases between. The CDR3 is 15 residues long. The germline V gene encodes CDR1 DFQATT and CDR2 SNEGSKA (reference sequence). The chain's CDR3 is CSAPAPLGVNNEQFF. As DNA, the CDR3 is TGCAGTGCCCCCGCCCCGCTTGGGGTAAACAATGAGCAGTTCTTC.

This clonotype was counted a few times. A much bigger clone sits one base away, suggesting this may be a read error. This chain links TRBV11-2 with TRBJ2-1; the match to TRBD2 covers 11 bases. Germline V lookup: CDR1 SGHAT, CDR2 FQNNGV. Trimming at V came to 5 bases and at J to 15 bases, leaving 12 bases not matched to a gene. The CDR3 spans 14 residues. The CDR3 nucleotides are TGTGCCAGCAGCCCGAAACTAGCGGGGGTTGGAAGGTTCTTC. Amino acids: CASSPKLAGVGRFF.

Worth noting for this clonotype: It may be a read error: a sequence one base away is much more abundant. V gene TRBV11-2 combines with J gene TRBJ2-3; the D call may be TRBD1 or TRBD2 (5 bases each). Per germline, CDR1 SGHAT and CDR2 FQNNGV. The CDR3 consists of 17 residues. V gave up 5 bases and J gave up 2 bases, with 20 bases separating them. CDR3 protein: CASSLCPRDRITDTQYF. As DNA, the CDR3 is TGTGCCAGCAGCCTATGCCCCCGGGACCGAATCACAGATACGCAGTATTTT.

V gene TRBV11-2 combines with J gene TRBJ2-7; tentatively, D is TRBD2 (5 bases). Germline loops: CDR1 SGHAT, CDR2 FQNNGV. The CDR3 is made up of 15 amino acids. V lost 1 base, J lost 3 bases, and 13 bases lay in between. CDR3 in amino acids: CASSLGLEGYYEQYF. CDR3 DNA: TGTGCCAGCAGCTTAGGTCTTGAGGGATACTACGAGCAGTACTTC.

J is TRBJ1-2 and V is TRBV11-2, with D unresolved. The germline CDR1 and CDR2 sequences are SGHAT and FQNNGV. The CDR3 spans 14 residues. V lost 5 bases and J lost 7, with 17 bases in between. CDR3 nucleotide sequence: TGTGCCAGCAGCCCAGGACCGCGGCGGGGTGGCTACACCTTC. It encodes CASSPGPRRGGYTF.

Worth noting for this clonotype: Since a much larger clone is just one base distant, this may be a read error. The chain employs TRBV12-3 or TRBV12-4 and TRBJ2-5; tentatively, D is TRBD1 (5 bases). The CDR3 contains 14 residues. V was clipped by 3 bases and J by 7 bases, with 15 bases between them. As DNA, the CDR3 is TGTGCCAGCAGTTTGGGGCGTTCCAGTGGGACCCAGTACTTC. Its translation: CASSLGRSSGTQYF.

This clonotype was detected ten times or more. The chain combines TRBV7-2 with TRBJ1-4; TRBD1 is a possible D gene (6 bases). V gave up 3 bases and J gave up 12 bases, with 11 bases separating them. Germline V CDR1 and CDR2: SGHTA, FQGNSA. The CDR3 runs to 12 residues. CDR3 coding DNA: TGTGCCAGCAGCTTGGACAGCGGGGAACTGTTTTTT. Its protein product is CASSLDSGELFF. Full variable domain (outside the CDR3, taken from reference TRBV7-2 and TRBJ1-4): GAGVSQSPSNKVTEKGKDVELRCDPISGHTALYWYRQSLGQGLEFLIYFQGNSAPDKSGLPSDRFSAERTGGSVSTLTIQRTQQEDSAVYLCASSLDSGELFFGSGTQLSVL.